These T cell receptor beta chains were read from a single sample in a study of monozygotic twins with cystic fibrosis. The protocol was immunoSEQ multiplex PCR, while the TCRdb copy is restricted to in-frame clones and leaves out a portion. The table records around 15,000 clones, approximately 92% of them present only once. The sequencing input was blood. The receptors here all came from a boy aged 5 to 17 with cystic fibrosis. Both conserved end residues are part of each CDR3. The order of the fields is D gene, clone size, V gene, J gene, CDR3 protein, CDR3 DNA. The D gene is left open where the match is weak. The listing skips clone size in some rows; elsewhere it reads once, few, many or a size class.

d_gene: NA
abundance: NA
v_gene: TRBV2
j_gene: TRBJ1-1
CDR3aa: CASMGGRTEAFF
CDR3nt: TGTGCCAGCATGGGGGGAAGGACTGAAGCTTTCTTT

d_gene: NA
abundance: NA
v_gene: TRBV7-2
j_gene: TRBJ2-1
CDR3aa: CASSPLLDFYNEQFF
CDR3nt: TGTGCCAGCAGCCCCCTCCTGGACTTCTACAATGAGCAGTTCTTC

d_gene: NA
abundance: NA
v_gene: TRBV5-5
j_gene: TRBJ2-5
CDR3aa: CASSLVSVSGETQYF
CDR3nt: TGTGCCAGCAGCTTGGTCTCCGTTAGCGGCGAGACCCAGTACTTC

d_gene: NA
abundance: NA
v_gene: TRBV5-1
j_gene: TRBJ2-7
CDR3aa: CASSLWTAYEQYF
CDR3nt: TGCGCCAGCAGCTTGTGGACAGCCTACGAGCAGTACTTC

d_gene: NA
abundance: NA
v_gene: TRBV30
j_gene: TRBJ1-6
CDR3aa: CAWSVEGRGNSPLHF
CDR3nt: TGTGCCTGGAGTGTAGAGGGCAGGGGCAATTCACCCCTCCACTTT

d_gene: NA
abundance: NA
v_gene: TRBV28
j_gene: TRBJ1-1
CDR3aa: CASSPNLNALGTEAFF
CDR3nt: TGTGCCAGCAGTCCTAATCTAAACGCCTTAGGAACTGAAGCTTTCTTT

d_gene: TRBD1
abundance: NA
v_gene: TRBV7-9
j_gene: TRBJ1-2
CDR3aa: CASSPRRDRAYGYTF
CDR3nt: TGTGCCAGCAGCCCACGGCGGGACAGGGCTTATGGCTACACCTTC

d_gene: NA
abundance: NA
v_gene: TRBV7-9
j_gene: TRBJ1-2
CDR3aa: CASSSVYRGETYGYTF
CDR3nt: TGTGCCAGCAGCTCCGTTTACCGTGGAGAAACCTATGGCTACACCTTC

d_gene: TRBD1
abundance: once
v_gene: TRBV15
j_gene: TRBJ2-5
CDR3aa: CATSKGQGKTQYF
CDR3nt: TGTGCCACCAGCAAAGGACAGGGGAAGACCCAGTACTTC

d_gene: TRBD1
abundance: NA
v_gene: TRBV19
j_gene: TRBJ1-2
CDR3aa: CASSSRDRADGYTF
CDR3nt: TGTGCCAGTAGTTCCCGGGACAGGGCGGATGGCTACACCTTC

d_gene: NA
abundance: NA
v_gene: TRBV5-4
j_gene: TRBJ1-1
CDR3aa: CASSFREGTEAFF
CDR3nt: TGTGCCAGCAGTTTTAGGGAGGGCACTGAAGCTTTCTTT

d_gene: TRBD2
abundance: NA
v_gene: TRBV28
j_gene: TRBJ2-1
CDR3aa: CASSLSSGTPSYNEQFF
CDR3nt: TGTGCCAGCAGTCTCTCTAGCGGTACTCCCTCCTACAATGAGCAGTTCTTC

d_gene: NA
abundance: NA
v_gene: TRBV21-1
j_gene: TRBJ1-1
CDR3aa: CASSKAEQGRTEAFF
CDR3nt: TGTGCCAGCAGCAAAGCCGAGCAGGGTAGAACTGAAGCTTTCTTT

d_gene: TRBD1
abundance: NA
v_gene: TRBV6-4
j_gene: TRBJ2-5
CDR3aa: CASTGQGARETQYF
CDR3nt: TGTGCCAGCACGGGACAGGGGGCGAGGGAGACCCAGTACTTC

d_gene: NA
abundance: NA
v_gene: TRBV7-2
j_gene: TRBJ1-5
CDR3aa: CASSLTNQPQHF
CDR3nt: TGTGCCAGCAGCTTAACCAATCAGCCCCAGCATTTT

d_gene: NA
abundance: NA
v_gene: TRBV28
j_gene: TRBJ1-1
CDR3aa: CASSLSGGEAFF
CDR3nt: TGTGCCAGCAGTTTGTCGGGAGGGGAAGCTTTCTTT

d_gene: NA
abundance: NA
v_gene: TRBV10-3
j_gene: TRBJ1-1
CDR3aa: CAIGGRGNTEAFF
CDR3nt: TGTGCCATCGGGGGTCGGGGGAACACTGAAGCTTTCTTT

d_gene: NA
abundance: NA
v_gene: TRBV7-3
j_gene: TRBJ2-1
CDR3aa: CASSLKVIKGRRGNEQFF
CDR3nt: TGTGCCAGCAGCTTAAAGGTGATTAAGGGGCGACGAGGCAATGAGCAGTTCTTC

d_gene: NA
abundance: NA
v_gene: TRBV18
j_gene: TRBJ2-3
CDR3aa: CASSPPGGGSTDTQYF
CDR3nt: TGTGCCAGCTCACCTCCGGGAGGGGGCTCGACAGATACGCAGTATTTT

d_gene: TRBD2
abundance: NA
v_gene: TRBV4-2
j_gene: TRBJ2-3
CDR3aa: CASSGLAGGIDTQYF
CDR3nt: TGTGCCAGCAGCGGACTAGCGGGGGGCATAGATACGCAGTATTTT

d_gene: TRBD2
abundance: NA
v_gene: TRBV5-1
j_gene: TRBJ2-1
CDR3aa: CASSLAGLAAPEQFF
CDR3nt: TGCGCCAGCAGCTTGGCCGGACTAGCCGCACCCGAGCAGTTCTTC

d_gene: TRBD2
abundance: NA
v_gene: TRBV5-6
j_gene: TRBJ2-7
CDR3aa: CASSLGLAEYEQYF
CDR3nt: TGTGCCAGCAGTTTGGGACTAGCGGAGTACGAGCAGTACTTC

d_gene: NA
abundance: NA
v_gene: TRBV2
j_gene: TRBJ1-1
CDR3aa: CASSFWGGRAEAFF
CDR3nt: TGTGCCAGCAGTTTCTGGGGAGGAAGGGCTGAAGCTTTCTTT

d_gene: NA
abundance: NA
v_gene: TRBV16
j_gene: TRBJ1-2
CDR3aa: CASSQKGAQIPWGYTF
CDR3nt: TGTGCCAGCAGCCAAAAAGGAGCTCAGATCCCTTGGGGCTACACCTTC

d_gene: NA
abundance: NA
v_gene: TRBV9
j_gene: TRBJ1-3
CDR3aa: CASSVDGLHSGNTIYF
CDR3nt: TGTGCCAGCAGCGTAGATGGCCTACACTCTGGAAACACCATATATTTT

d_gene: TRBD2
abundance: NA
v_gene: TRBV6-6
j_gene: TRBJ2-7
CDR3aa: CASSDGLAGVEQYF
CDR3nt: TGTGCCAGCAGCGACGGACTAGCGGGAGTCGAGCAGTACTTC

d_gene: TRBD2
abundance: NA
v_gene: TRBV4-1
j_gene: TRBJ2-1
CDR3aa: CASSQVGLARKDNEQFF
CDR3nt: TGCGCCAGCAGCCAAGTAGGACTAGCGAGGAAGGACAATGAGCAGTTCTTC

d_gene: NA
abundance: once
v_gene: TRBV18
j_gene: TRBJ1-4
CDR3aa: CASSPSPGTDNEKLFF
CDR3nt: TGTGCCAGCTCACCTTCCCCCGGGACGGATAATGAAAAACTGTTTTTT

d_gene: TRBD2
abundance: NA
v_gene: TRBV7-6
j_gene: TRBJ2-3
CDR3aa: CASSYAGDTDTQYF
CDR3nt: TGTGCCAGCAGCTACGCGGGGGACACAGATACGCAGTATTTT

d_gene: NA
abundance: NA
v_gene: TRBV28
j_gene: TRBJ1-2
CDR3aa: CASRMGQGINYGYTF
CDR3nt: TGTGCCAGCAGGATGGGCCAAGGAATTAACTATGGCTACACCTTC

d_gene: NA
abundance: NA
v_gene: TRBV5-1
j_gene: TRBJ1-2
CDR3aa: CASSEGTPANYGYTF
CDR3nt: TGCGCCAGCTCGGAAGGGACTCCGGCGAACTATGGCTACACCTTC

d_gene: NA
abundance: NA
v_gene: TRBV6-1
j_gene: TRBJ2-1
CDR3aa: CASSEGAFNEQFF
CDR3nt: TGTGCCAGCAGTGAGGGGGCCTTCAATGAGCAGTTCTTC

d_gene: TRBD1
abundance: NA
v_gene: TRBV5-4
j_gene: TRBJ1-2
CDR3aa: CASSLAPGQGNRYGYTF
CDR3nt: TGTGCCAGCAGCTTGGCCCCGGGACAGGGGAATCGCTATGGCTACACCTTC

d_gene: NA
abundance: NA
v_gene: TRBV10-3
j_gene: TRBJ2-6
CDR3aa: CAISVGVETNVLTF
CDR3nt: TGTGCCATCAGTGTGGGGGTTGAAACCAACGTCCTGACTTTC

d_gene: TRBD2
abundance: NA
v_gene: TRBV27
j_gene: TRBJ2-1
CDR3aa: CASSLRGGRGLSSYNEQFF
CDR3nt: TGTGCCAGCAGTTTGCGCGGCGGGAGAGGGCTCAGCTCCTACAATGAGCAGTTCTTC

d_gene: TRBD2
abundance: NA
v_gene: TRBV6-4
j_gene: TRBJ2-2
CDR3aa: CASSPGLADTGELFF
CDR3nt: TGTGCCAGCAGTCCCGGACTAGCGGACACCGGGGAGCTGTTTTTT